This T cell receptor (beta chain) was profiled in a study of identical twins. Overall study results and limits: Fewer insertions characterized abundant cord blood beta clonotypes, whereas memory repertoires showed none. Sequences that were out-of-frame, alpha and twin-shared displayed an excess of low generation probability. Findings depended on cross-sectional statistics rather than tracking the same donors.

This clonotype was recorded at least ten times. The antigen remains undetermined. This CDR3 is 15 amino acids long. J lost 8 bases, V lost 6 bases, and 10 bases had no gene match. Germline CDR1 is SEHNR and CDR2 is FQNEAQ (reference sequence). TCRdb independently ran MiXCR on the 5' RACE reads; one entry per CDR3 protein. The repertoire holds under 500,000 distinct CDR3 sequences, with roughly an eighth as singletons. These same records also appear under a second study, on yellow fever vaccine responses in identical twins. That publication notes: Reportedly, twins' vaccine T cell responses looked partly convergent and partly personalized.

This sequence was found in a woman under 30 in good health. The material sequenced was CD4+ T cells sorted from blood. This sequence joins TRBV7-9 and TRBJ2-1; the match to TRBD2 covers 10 bases. CDR3 residues: CASRYKTSGNHEQFF. The CDR3 DNA sequence: TGTGCCAGCAGGTACAAAACTAGCGGGAACCATGAGCAGTTCTTC.